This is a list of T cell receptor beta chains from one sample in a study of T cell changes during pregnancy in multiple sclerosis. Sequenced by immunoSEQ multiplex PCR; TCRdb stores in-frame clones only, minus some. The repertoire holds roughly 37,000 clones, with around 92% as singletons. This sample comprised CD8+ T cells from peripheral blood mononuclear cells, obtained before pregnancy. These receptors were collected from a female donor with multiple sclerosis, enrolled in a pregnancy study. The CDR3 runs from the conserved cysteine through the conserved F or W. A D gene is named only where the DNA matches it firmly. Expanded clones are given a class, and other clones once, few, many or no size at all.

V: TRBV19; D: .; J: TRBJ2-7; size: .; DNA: TGTGCCAGTAGTATCACAGACTCCTACGAGCAGTACTTC; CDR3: CASSITDSYEQYF
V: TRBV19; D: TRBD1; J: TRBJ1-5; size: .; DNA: TGTGCCAGTGTGGGACAGGGGTTGAGCAATCAGCCCCAGCATTTT; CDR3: CASVGQGLSNQPQHF
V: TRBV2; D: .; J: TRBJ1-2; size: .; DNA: TGTGCCAGCAGCCAGGGCTACACCTTC; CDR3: CASSQGYTF
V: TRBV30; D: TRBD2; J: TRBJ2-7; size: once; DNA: TGTGCCTGGAGCTCCGGACTAGCGGGGGCCACCTACGAGCAGTACTTC; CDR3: CAWSSGLAGATYEQYF
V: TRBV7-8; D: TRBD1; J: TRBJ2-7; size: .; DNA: TGTGCCAGCAGCGCGCGTCCCCGGGCAGGGGGCAGCGAGCAGTACTTC; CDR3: CASSARPRAGGSEQYF
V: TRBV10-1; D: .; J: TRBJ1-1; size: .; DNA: TGCGCCAGCAGTGAGTCACAGGGAACTGAAGCTTTCTTT; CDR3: CASSESQGTEAFF
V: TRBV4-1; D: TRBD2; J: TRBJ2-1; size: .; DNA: TGCGCCAGCAGCCAGGGACTACAGAGCTACAATGAGCAGTTCTTC; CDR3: CASSQGLQSYNEQFF
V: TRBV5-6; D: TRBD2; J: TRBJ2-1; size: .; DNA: TGTGCCAGCAGCTTGGGGGGCGGACTAGCGAGTTACAATGAGCAGTTCTTC; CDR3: CASSLGGGLASYNEQFF
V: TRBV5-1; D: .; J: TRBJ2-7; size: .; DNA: TGCGCCAGCAGCTTGGTCAGGGGAGGGAACGAGCAGTACTTC; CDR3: CASSLVRGGNEQYF
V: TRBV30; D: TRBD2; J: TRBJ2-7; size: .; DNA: TGTGCCTGGAGTAGTAGCGGGCCCTACGAGCAGTACTTC; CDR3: CAWSSSGPYEQYF
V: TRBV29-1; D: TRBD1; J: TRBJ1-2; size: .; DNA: TGCAGCGCCCCACAGGGGCCCTATGGCTACACCTTC; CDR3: CSAPQGPYGYTF
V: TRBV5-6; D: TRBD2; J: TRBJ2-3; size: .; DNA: TGTGCCAGCACCAAGACTAGCGGGAGCACAGATACGCAGTATTTT; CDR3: CASTKTSGSTDTQYF
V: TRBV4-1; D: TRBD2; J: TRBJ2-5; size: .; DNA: TGCGCCAGCAGCCTTCTCGCGGGAGCTGGGGAGACCCAGTACTTC; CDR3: CASSLLAGAGETQYF
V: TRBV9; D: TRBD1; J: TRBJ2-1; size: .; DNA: TGTGCCAGCAGCGAAGAATTACAGGGGGTTACCCCCAATGAGCAGTTCTTC; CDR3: CASSEELQGVTPNEQFF
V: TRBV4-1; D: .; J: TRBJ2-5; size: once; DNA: TGCGCCAGCAGCCACCCGGGAGAGACCCAGTACTTC; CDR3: CASSHPGETQYF
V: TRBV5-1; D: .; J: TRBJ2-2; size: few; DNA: TGCGCCAGCACCGTCTCTAGCGCCACCGGGGAGCTGTTTTTT; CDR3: CASTVSSATGELFF
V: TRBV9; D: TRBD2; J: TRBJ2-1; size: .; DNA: TGTGCCAGCAGCGCGTCAAATCGGGGGGGCCTGTACAATGAGCAGTTCTTC; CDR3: CASSASNRGGLYNEQFF
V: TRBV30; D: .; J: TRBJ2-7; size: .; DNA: TGTGCCTGGAGTGACCGGGACAACTCCTACGAGCAGTACTTC; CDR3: CAWSDRDNSYEQYF
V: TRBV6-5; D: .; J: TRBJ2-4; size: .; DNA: TGTGCCAGCAGTCCGGACAGTACCACCAAAAACATTCAGTACTTC; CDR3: CASSPDSTTKNIQYF
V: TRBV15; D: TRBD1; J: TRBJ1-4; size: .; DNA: TGTGCCACCACCCCGGACAGGGCTAATGAAAAACTGTTTTTT; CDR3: CATTPDRANEKLFF
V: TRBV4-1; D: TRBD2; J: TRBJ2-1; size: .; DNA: TGCGCCAGCAGCCAAGTCAGCGGGGGAGGGAATGAGCAGTTCTTC; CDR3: CASSQVSGGGNEQFF
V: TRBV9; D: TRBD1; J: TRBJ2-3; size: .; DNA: TGTGCCAGCGCGCTCCCCTCCGGGACAGGGGGCACAGATACGCAGTATTTT; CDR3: CASALPSGTGGTDTQYF
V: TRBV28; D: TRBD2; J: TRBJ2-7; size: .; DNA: TGTGCCAGCAGTTTCGCCCCGGGACTAGCGGCTCGCTACGAGCAGTACTTC; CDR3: CASSFAPGLAARYEQYF
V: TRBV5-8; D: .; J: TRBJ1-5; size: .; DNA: TGTGCCAGCAGCTTGCAGGGTTATAGCAATCAGCCCCAGCATTTT; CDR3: CASSLQGYSNQPQHF
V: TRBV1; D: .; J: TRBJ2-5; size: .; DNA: TGCACCAGCAGCCACCCGGGACTAGCGGGGGGGCAGGGAGGGGAGACCCAGTACTTC; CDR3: CTSSHPGLAGGQGGETQYF
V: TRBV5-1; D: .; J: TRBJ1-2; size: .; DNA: TGCGCCAGCAGCTTGGCCAAGGACAGACCGTATGGCTACACCTTC; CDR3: CASSLAKDRPYGYTF
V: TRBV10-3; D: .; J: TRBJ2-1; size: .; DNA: TGTGCCATTACGCCCACAGGAAGTGAGCAGTTCTTC; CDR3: CAITPTGSEQFF
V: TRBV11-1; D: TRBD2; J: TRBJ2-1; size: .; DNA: TGTGCCAGCAGCTTAAGGCGGGAGGATCATGGAGAGCAGTTCTTC; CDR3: CASSLRREDHGEQFF
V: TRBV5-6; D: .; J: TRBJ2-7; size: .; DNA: TGTGCCAGCAGCTCCCGGGGAACAGCCTACGAGCAGTACTTC; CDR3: CASSSRGTAYEQYF
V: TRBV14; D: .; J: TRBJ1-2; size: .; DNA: TGTGCCAGCAGCCAAGAAGGAGGGCAGCATCATGGCTACACCTTC; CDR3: CASSQEGGQHHGYTF
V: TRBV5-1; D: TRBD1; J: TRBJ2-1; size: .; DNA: TGCGCCAGCAGCTTCTGGACAGGTGGCAATGAGCAGTTCTTC; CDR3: CASSFWTGGNEQFF
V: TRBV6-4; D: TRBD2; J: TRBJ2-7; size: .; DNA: TGTGCCAGCAGTGAAGGACTAGCTAGCGAGCAGTACTTC; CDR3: CASSEGLASEQYF
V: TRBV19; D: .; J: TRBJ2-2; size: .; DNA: TGTGCCAGTAGTATCCGAGGACAGTACACCGGGGAGCTGTTTTTT; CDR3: CASSIRGQYTGELFF
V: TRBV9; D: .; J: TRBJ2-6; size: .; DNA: TGTGCCAGCAGCGTATCAAGGTCGCGGTACTCTGGGGCCAACGTCCTGACTTTC; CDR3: CASSVSRSRYSGANVLTF
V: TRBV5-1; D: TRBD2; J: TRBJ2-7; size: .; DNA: TGCGCCAGCAGGCCAACCGGGACTAGCGGGAGGCTGTCCTACGAGCAGTACTTC; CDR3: CASRPTGTSGRLSYEQYF
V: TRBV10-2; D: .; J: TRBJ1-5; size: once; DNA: TGCGCCAGCAGTGAGGGGTCAGGTTTCAATCAGCCCCAGCATTTT; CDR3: CASSEGSGFNQPQHF
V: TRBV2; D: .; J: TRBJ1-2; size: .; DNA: TGTGCCAGCAGTGAAGGGGAGGTTTATGGCTACACCTTC; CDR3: CASSEGEVYGYTF
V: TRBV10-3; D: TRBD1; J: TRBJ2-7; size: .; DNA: TGTGCCATCAGTGAGTCCGGGACAGGGGTCTCCTACGAGCAGTACTTC; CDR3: CAISESGTGVSYEQYF
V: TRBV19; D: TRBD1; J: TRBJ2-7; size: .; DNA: TGTGCCAGTAGTGAAGAGACAGGGCCGGCCTACGAGCAGTACTTC; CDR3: CASSEETGPAYEQYF
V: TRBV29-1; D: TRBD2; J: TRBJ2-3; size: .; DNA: TGCAGCGTTGCACCGGGACTAGCGACGAGCACAGATACGCAGTATTTT; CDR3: CSVAPGLATSTDTQYF
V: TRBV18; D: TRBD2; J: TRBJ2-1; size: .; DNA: TGTGCCAGCTCACCGGTAGCGGGCCGGTTCAATGAGCAGTTCTTC; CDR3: CASSPVAGRFNEQFF
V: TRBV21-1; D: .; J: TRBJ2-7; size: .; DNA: TGTGCCAGCAGCAAAGTGGGCGGGAGGTCCCCCTACGAGCAGTACTTC; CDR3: CASSKVGGRSPYEQYF
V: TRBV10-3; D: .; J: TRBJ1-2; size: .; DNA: TGTGCCATCAGTGAGAAACAGTACTACACCTTC; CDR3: CAISEKQYYTF
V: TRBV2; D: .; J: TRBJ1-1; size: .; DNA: TGTGCCAGCATTGGGGGGAGAACTGAAGCTTTCTTT; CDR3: CASIGGRTEAFF
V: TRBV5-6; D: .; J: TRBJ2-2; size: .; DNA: TGTGCCAGCAGCCCTCCATCTAGACAGCTCACCGGGGAGCTGTTTTTT; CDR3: CASSPPSRQLTGELFF
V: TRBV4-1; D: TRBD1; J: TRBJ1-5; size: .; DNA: TGCGCCAGCAGCCAAGGACAGGGGAACGGTCAGCCCCAGCATTTT; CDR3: CASSQGQGNGQPQHF
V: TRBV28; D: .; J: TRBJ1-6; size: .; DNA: TGTGCCAGCAGTTTAGTAAGCACAGGGAGTTCACCCCTCCACTTT; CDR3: CASSLVSTGSSPLHF
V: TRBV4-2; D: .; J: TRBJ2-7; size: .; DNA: TGTGCCAGCAGCCAACGACAGAGCTACGAGCAGTACTTC; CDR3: CASSQRQSYEQYF
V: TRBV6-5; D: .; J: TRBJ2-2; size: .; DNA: TGTGCCAGCAGTTTCGGACAGCTTAACACCGGGGAGCTGTTTTTT; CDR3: CASSFGQLNTGELFF
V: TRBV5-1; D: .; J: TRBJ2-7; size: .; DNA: TGCGCCAGCAGCGGAGGGGGCGTCTCCTACGAGCAGTACTTC; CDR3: CASSGGGVSYEQYF